This TCR beta chain originates from a study of T cells after yellow fever vaccination (dated by TCRdb to about 2019). With respect to the entire study: The SMART-Seq v4 Ultra Low Input RNA kit was used to prepare libraries from fractions with low cell numbers. To follow T-cell clones before and after primary and booster YFV17D yellow fever vaccination, bulk TCR alpha and beta repertoires were sequenced over time. Two healthy male donors, one aged 18 to 30 and one aged 30 to 40 years, made up the cohort. Blood was collected at multiple timepoints before and after primary and secondary immunization, and bulk PBMC replicates and cell subsets were isolated. Study-level results and caveats: Only two donors were included in the study, so the extent to which the findings can be generalized is limited. FACS-sorted repertoires could contain abundant contaminating clonotypes from the bulk population, so computational filtering was required. Most clones expanded after primary vaccination (around 97% of CD4 and roughly 90% of CD8) were re-detected after the booster, suggesting that broad memory maintenance occurred. A small share of clonotypes was detected in both CD4 and CD8 compartments, with the overlap likely arising from convergent recombination. Compared with the primary T-cell response, the secondary T-cell response was faster but weaker, reaching its peak on day 5 rather than on day 15.

The cysteine opens and the phenylalanine closes a CDR3 of 14 amino acids. Solely the CDR3 DNA is kept, with 42 bases framed from the first base. The germline V gene (reference sequence) provides CDR1 SEHNR and CDR2 FQNEAQ. Between the V and J ends, shortened by 5 bases and 9 bases respectively, the junction contains 17 bases. By sample share, this clonotype is medium-sized (0.01 to 0.1%). Its antigen has not been determined. Per-base quality was not reported, and no clone a single base away is much larger than it. This specimen's treatment or condition label, per the study, means: live attenuated yellow fever vaccine strain. PBMCs were isolated from peripheral blood using a standard Ficoll-Paque protocol. CD4 and CD8 T-cell fractions were isolated with Dynabeads CD4 and CD8 positive selection kits. RNA was extracted with TriZol from bulk PBMCs, CD4 and CD8 fractions, and dextramer-positive and dextramer-negative fractions.

Sequencing took place on an Illumina NovaSeq 6000. TCR cDNA was made using 5'RACE template switching, a step that added a universal primer site and unique molecular identifiers. Priming for cDNA synthesis came from both the TCR alpha and TCR beta constant segments. Libraries were amplified in two PCR steps, with sample barcodes and sequencing adapters added in the second step. Libraries were sequenced on Illumina HiSeq 2500 (2x100 bp) or NovaSeq (2x150 bp). Regarding the original processing steps: MIGEC was used to demultiplex reads and collapse the reads into UMI consensus sequences, and MiXCR was used for V(D)J alignment. Vaccine-responding clonotypes were identified with edgeR using replicate PBMC samples, with FDR below 0.01 and a log2 fold change above 5 up to day 15 being required. CD4 or CD8 identity was assigned to each bulk clonotype according to whether the clonotype was present at higher abundance in the sequenced CD4 repertoire or the sequenced CD8 repertoire. TCRdb applied fastp at Q25 and MiXCR to the public reads, then kept only in-frame beta chains. Rows matching on CDR3 protein sequence are summarized as one entry with the most common DNA and genes. For this entry, the V and J calls and clone size follow TCRdb and not the study's own pipeline. This sample lists more than 300,000 distinct CDR3 sequences; roughly a tenth were detected once. The ten top clones hold 3.3% of the sample.

The sequence derives from a man aged 18 to 29 who received the YFV17D yellow fever vaccine. This chain joins TRBV7-9 to TRBJ2-1; TRBD1 is a possible D gene, resting on 5 matching bases. Sequencing used CD4+ T cells sorted from PBMCs, obtained 45 days after the yellow fever booster vaccination. The DNA sequence reads TGTGCCAGCAGCCCAAGGGCAGGGAAGGGTGAGCAGTTCTTC. The translation is CASSPRAGKGEQFF.